This T cell receptor (beta chain) was captured in a study of blood T cell repertoires in COVID-19. Study-level information: Samples representing acute and convalescent COVID-19 were sourced from the United States, Italy and Spain. T cells, B-cell-depleted T cells, or PBMCs provided the cDNA or gDNA that served as material.

Authors' data handling: The authors estimated nucleated cell counts from reference gene primer amplification. The data were produced by immunoSEQ multiplex PCR, yet TCRdb's version contains in-frame clones alone and is incomplete. V, J and clone size were drawn from that table, and D and trimming were deduced from the DNA. The repertoire consists of about 300,000 clones, with around 83% occurring once and the leading ten covering around 1.2%. The germline CDR1 and CDR2 sequences are SQVTM and ANQGSEA. This CDR3 region has 14 residues. Trimming shortened V by 5 bases and J by 8 bases, and 19 bases separated the two germline ends.

The rearrangement joins TRBV29-1 to TRBJ2-1; weak D call: TRBD2 (6 bases). Material: peripheral blood. This sequence originates from a woman aged 45-65 years with acute or convalescent COVID-19. Written as DNA, the CDR3 is TGCAGCGTTCGCGGGGTATGGTCTCCTGATGAGCAGTTCTTC. Its protein product is CSVRGVWSPDEQFF.